This TCR beta chain was obtained from a study of CD8 T cells in Susac syndrome. As to this clonotype: Its specificity is unknown.

Study conclusions and caveats: The study recognized that its TCR sequencing and HLA analysis covered a relatively small number of individuals.

cDNA came from roughly 0.5 to 1 ug RNA primed by random hexamers. With immunoSEQ multiplex PCR, TCR beta CDR3 was amplified across 54 Vbeta and 13 Jbeta. From the immunoSEQ multiplex PCR reads, TCRdb called clonotypes with MiXCR, one entry per CDR3 protein. The sample has some 180,000 distinct CDR3 sequences; roughly 92% are singletons. Germline values: CDR1 GTSNPN, CDR2 SVGIG (reference sequence). This CDR3 is 11 amino acids long. V lost 4 bases and J lost 7, with 8 bases in between. Sequencing of TCR beta drew on CD8+ and CD4+ T cells from blood. Purification of the CD8+ and CD4+ T cells relied on negative isolation, and TEMRA cells underwent FACS enrichment.

This TCR was recovered from a human donor in good health. The sample taken for sequencing was CD4+ T cells from PBMCs. The chain employs TRBV30 and TRBJ2-1, with D uncertain. CDR3 loop: CAWNLGNEQFF. CDR3 nucleotide sequence: TGTGCCTGGAATCTAGGGAATGAGCAGTTCTTC.